The 25 T cell receptor beta chains listed next were all sequenced from one sample in a study of blood T cell repertoires in COVID-19. This table comes from immunoSEQ multiplex PCR, and its TCRdb copy is limited to in-frame clones, with some not included. The table lists around 67,000 clones, roughly 89% of them singletons. Input material: peripheral blood. These receptors were obtained from a human donor in a cohort sampled during active COVID-19.

The chain joins TRBV11-2 to TRBJ2-7; TRBD1 matches 8 bases. CDR1 and CDR2 (germline): SGHAT, FQNNGV. After removal of 1 base from V and 3 bases from J, the junction contained 8 bases not matched to a gene. CDR3 length: 16 residues. The CDR3 sequence is CASSLGPGQEIYEQYF. Written as DNA, the CDR3 is TGTGCCAGCAGCTTAGGTCCGGGACAGGAGATCTACGAGCAGTACTTC. Filled out from reference TRBV11-2 and TRBJ2-7, the complete variable domain reads EAGVAQSPRYKIIEKRQSVAFWCNPISGHATLYWYQQILGQGPKLLIQFQNNGVVDDSQLPKDRFSAERLKGVDSTLKIQPAKLEDSAVYLCASSLGPGQEIYEQYFGPGTRLTVT.

The chain is built from TRBV2 and TRBJ1-4; 10 bases are shared with TRBD1. The length of the CDR3 is 16 residues. Per the germline V gene, CDR1 is SNHLY and CDR2 is FYNNEI. The V segment lost 2 bases and the J segment 8 bases; nucleotides outside the gene matches: 8. CDR3 sequence: CASSELDRGSEEKLFF. The CDR3 nucleotides are TGTGCCAGCAGTGAATTGGACAGGGGGTCGGAAGAAAAACTGTTTTTT.

This clone has just a few counts. This chain joins TRBV4-1 and TRBJ2-7, with D hard to call. V lost 4 bases to trimming and J lost 0 bases, with 13 bases between them. This CDR3 region has 15 residues. Per the germline V gene, CDR1 is MGHRA and CDR2 is YSYEKL. The CDR3 here is CASSPQTISSYEQYF. The CDR3 DNA is TGCGCCAGCAGCCCGCAGACAATCAGCTCCTACGAGCAGTACTTC.

The CDR3 DNA is TGTGCCAGCAGAGAGACAGGCTCTGGAAACACCATATATTTT. As protein: CASRETGSGNTIYF. V usage is TRBV6-5 and J usage is TRBJ1-3, with D possibly TRBD1 on 6 matching bases. Germline values: CDR1 MNHEY, CDR2 SVGAGI. This CDR3 region has 14 residues. Trimming removed 6 bases from V and 0 bases from J, with 9 bases in between.

The rearrangement joins TRBV3-1 (or the pseudogene TRBV3-2) to TRBJ1-1; 10 bases agree with TRBD1. Per germline, CDR1 LGHDT and CDR2 YNNKEL (reference sequence). The CDR3 is 14 residues long. V gave up 5 bases and J gave up 8 bases; unmatched junction bases: 8. This CDR3 reads CASSETGGEGEAFF. DNA for the CDR3: TGTGCCAGCAGCGAGACAGGGGGCGAAGGAGAAGCTTTCTTT.

This rearrangement joins TRBV5-1 to TRBJ2-7; 12 nucleotides match TRBD2. Germline trimming cut 1 base from V and 6 bases from J; bases unmatched to any gene: 5. The CDR3 covers 15 residues. Germline-derived CDR1 and CDR2 are SGHRS and YFSETQ. The CDR3: CASSLSSGGGGEQYF. Here the CDR3 DNA reads TGCGCCAGCAGCTTGTCTAGCGGGGGGGGCGGCGAGCAGTACTTC.

This clone was counted once. The chain couples TRBV19 to TRBJ1-4; weak D call: TRBD1 (6 bases). The germline V and J ends were trimmed by 3 bases and 0 bases, with 23 bases remaining between them. CDR3 length: 20 amino acids. The germline CDR1 and CDR2 sequences are LNHDA and SQIVND (reference sequence). CDR3 in amino acids: CASSIRPNTGSDTTNEKLFF. CDR3 DNA: TGTGCCAGTAGTATCCGTCCAAACACAGGGAGCGATACAACTAATGAAAAACTGTTTTTT.

The chain employs TRBV11-2 and TRBJ2-2, with a possible D match to TRBD1 (7 bases). This CDR3 contains 17 residues. Trimming pared 5 bases from V and 0 bases from J, leaving 16 bases between. Germline lookup yields CDR1 SGHAT and CDR2 FQNNGV. The CDR3 sequence: CASSRNRGGTNTGELFF. For the CDR3, the DNA is TGTGCCAGCAGCCGTAACAGGGGAGGCACGAACACCGGGGAGCTGTTTTTT. Using reference TRBV11-2 and TRBJ2-2 for the parts outside the CDR3, the full variable domain is EAGVAQSPRYKIIEKRQSVAFWCNPISGHATLYWYQQILGQGPKLLIQFQNNGVVDDSQLPKDRFSAERLKGVDSTLKIQPAKLEDSAVYLCASSRNRGGTNTGELFFGEGSRLTVL.

This chain links TRBV19 with TRBJ1-1; 7 bases match TRBD1. This CDR3 has 15 residues. Trimming cost V 6 bases and J 4 bases; bases outside gene matches: 11. Germline-derived CDR1 and CDR2 are LNHDA and SQIVND (reference sequence). DNA of the CDR3: TGTGCCAGTAGCCCCGAAAGGGGGCCGAGCACTGAAGCTTTCTTT. It yields the protein CASSPERGPSTEAFF. Based on the CDR3 plus reference TRBV19 and TRBJ1-1, the full variable domain is DGGITQSPKYLFRKEGQNVTLSCEQNLNHDAMYWYRQDPGQGLRLIYYSQIVNDFQKGDIAEGYSVSREKKESFPLTVTSAQKNPTAFYLCASSPERGPSTEAFFGQGTRLTVV.

The chain has TRBV6-1 and TRBJ1-6; D unclear. This CDR3 has 20 amino acids. Trimming removed 2 bases from V and 0 bases from J, with 20 bases in between. Germline V lookup: CDR1 MNHNS, CDR2 SASEGT. The CDR3, as DNA: TGTGCCAGCAGTGAACAGATCCCCGCAGGCCGAAGCTCCTATAATTCACCCCTCCACTTT. This gives the protein CASSEQIPAGRSSYNSPLHF.

This chain joins TRBV3-1 (or the pseudogene TRBV3-2) and TRBJ1-1, with TRBD1 matching 9 bases. The CDR3 runs 19 residues. Per the germline V gene, CDR1 is LGHDT and CDR2 is YNNKEL (reference sequence). V was clipped by 4 bases and J by 1 base; unmatched bases: 16. CDR3 region: CASSPPGGGQGLGNTEAFF. The CDR3 DNA reads as TGTGCCAGCAGCCCCCCCGGGGGGGGACAGGGCTTAGGGAACACTGAAGCTTTCTTT.

This chain joins TRBV11-2 and TRBJ1-1; perhaps TRBD1 as D (6 bases). Trimming shortened V by 1 base and J by 0 bases, and 15 bases separated the two germline ends. CDR1 SGHAT and CDR2 FQNNGV come from the germline V gene. The CDR3 extends over 17 amino acids. CDR3: CASSLGRGGDMNTEAFF. The CDR3 DNA is TGTGCCAGCAGCTTAGGAAGGGGAGGGGACATGAACACTGAAGCTTTCTTT. Drawing the rest from reference TRBV11-2 and TRBJ1-1, the complete variable domain is EAGVAQSPRYKIIEKRQSVAFWCNPISGHATLYWYQQILGQGPKLLIQFQNNGVVDDSQLPKDRFSAERLKGVDSTLKIQPAKLEDSAVYLCASSLGRGGDMNTEAFFGQGTRLTVV.

This rearrangement joins TRBV11-2 to TRBJ1-2; the D gene is possibly TRBD1 (5 bases). The germline V and J ends were trimmed by 5 bases and 2 bases, with 12 bases remaining between them. In germline, CDR1 is SGHAT, CDR2 FQNNGV. The CDR3 is 14 amino acids. CDR3 protein: CASSAGGKNYGYTF. In nucleotides, the CDR3 is TGTGCCAGCAGCGCGGGGGGGAAAAACTATGGCTACACCTTC.

The V call is TRBV12-3 or TRBV12-4, the J call TRBJ1-1; 8 positions match TRBD1. J was trimmed by 4 bases and V by 3 bases; bases with no gene match: 1. This CDR3 has 13 amino acids. In DNA form, the CDR3 reads TGTGCCAGCAGTTTCGACAGGGGCACTGAAGCTTTCTTT. It is translated as CASSFDRGTEAFF.

The chain links TRBV29-1 to TRBJ2-6; D not resolved. CDR3 length: 15 residues. Germline V lookup: CDR1 SQVTM, CDR2 ANQGSEA. V shed 6 bases and J shed 0 bases, with 12 bases lying between them. The CDR3 sequence: CSVEYRTSGANVLTF. The CDR3 DNA follows: TGCAGCGTAGAATACAGAACCTCTGGGGCCAACGTCCTGACTTTC.

The chain carries TRBV11-2 and TRBJ1-3; 8 bases align to TRBD1. Germline V gene sequence: CDR1 SGHAT, CDR2 FQNNGV. The V and J ends lost 4 bases and 0 bases, in that order; junction bases with no gene match: 8. This CDR3 is built from 17 residues. CDR3 in DNA: TGTGCCAGCAGCTCAGCGAGACAGGGGAACTCTGGAAACACCATATATTTT. Its protein is CASSSARQGNSGNTIYF. Full variable domain (remainder filled in from reference TRBV11-2 and TRBJ1-3): EAGVAQSPRYKIIEKRQSVAFWCNPISGHATLYWYQQILGQGPKLLIQFQNNGVVDDSQLPKDRFSAERLKGVDSTLKIQPAKLEDSAVYLCASSSARQGNSGNTIYFGEGSWLTVV.

This clone showed up just once. The gene calls are TRBV4-1 and TRBJ1-2, with 7 bases lining up with TRBD1. Germline V gene lookup returns CDR1 MGHRA and CDR2 YSYEKL. This CDR3 is built from 14 residues. With 4 bases clipped from V and 4 bases from J, the junction kept 6 bases outside the gene matches. Here the CDR3 reads CASSPRQGLYGYTF. CDR3 nucleotides: TGCGCCAGCAGCCCGCGACAGGGACTCTATGGCTACACCTTC.

The chain is built from TRBV6-5 and TRBJ2-7; maybe TRBD2 (6 bases). The CDR3 is made up of 15 amino acids. The germline CDR1 and CDR2 sequences are MNHEY and SVGAGI. Trimming took off 6 bases at V and 3 bases at J, with 18 bases between the two ends. CDR3 coding DNA: TGTGCCAGCAGGGAGCCGGAGGGGCGAGTCTACGAGCAGTACTTC. This gives the protein CASREPEGRVYEQYF.

The chain is built from TRBV2 and TRBJ1-1; D may be TRBD1 (6 bases). The V gene lost 1 base and the J gene lost 1 base, with 13 bases spanning the gap. Germline V gives CDR1 SNHLY, CDR2 FYNNEI. This CDR3 is 16 amino acids long. The CDR3 region is CASSEGPTGKNTEAFF. The CDR3 nucleotides are TGTGCCAGCAGTGAAGGTCCCACAGGGAAGAACACTGAAGCTTTCTTT.

The rearrangement links TRBV4-1 to TRBJ2-7; 7 bases agree with TRBD2. The CDR3 loop spans 16 amino acids. Trimming removed 0 bases from V and 1 base from J; junction bases left unmatched: 6. Germline values: CDR1 MGHRA, CDR2 YSYEKL. For the CDR3, the DNA is TGCGCCAGCAGCCAAGATATGGGACTACTTTCCTACGAGCAGTACTTC. It translates to CASSQDMGLLSYEQYF.

CDR3 region: CASSIDPRRTSGGADTQYF. The DNA of the CDR3 is TGTGCCAGTAGTATTGACCCGCGCCGGACTAGCGGGGGAGCAGATACGCAGTATTTT. This chain uses TRBV19 with TRBJ2-3; 13 positions agree with TRBD2. The CDR3 consists of 19 residues. Germline V gene sequence: CDR1 LNHDA, CDR2 SQIVND (reference sequence). V was clipped by 3 bases and J by 4 bases; unmatched bases: 13. Looking up the rest from reference TRBV19 and TRBJ2-3 gives the full variable domain: DGGITQSPKYLFRKEGQNVTLSCEQNLNHDAMYWYRQDPGQGLRLIYYSQIVNDFQKGDIAEGYSVSREKKESFPLTVTSAQKNPTAFYLCASSIDPRRTSGGADTQYFGPGTRLTVL.

The V and J genes are TRBV30 and TRBJ2-7; perhaps TRBD1 as D (7 bases). The length of the CDR3 is 14 residues. Germline CDR1 and CDR2: GTSNPN and SVGIG (reference sequence). V was clipped by 3 bases and J by 4 bases, with 16 bases between them. DNA of the CDR3: TGTGCCTGGAGCCCGGGGCCAGGGGGGTACGAGCAGTACTTC. It encodes CAWSPGPGGYEQYF.

V usage is TRBV19 and J usage is TRBJ2-7; TRBD1 aligns across 7 bases. The CDR3 consists of 13 residues. J lost 3 bases, V lost 6 bases, and 5 bases had no gene match. Germline CDR1 reads LNHDA; CDR2 reads SQIVND (reference sequence). CDR3 region: CASSRDSNYEQYF. CDR3 nucleotide sequence: TGTGCCAGTAGCCGGGACAGTAACTACGAGCAGTACTTC.

The CDR3 protein is CASSLALWDRPYEQYF. CDR3 nucleotides: TGTGCCAGCAGCTTAGCCCTTTGGGACAGACCCTACGAGCAGTACTTC. The V and J genes are TRBV11-2 and TRBJ2-7; 7 bases line up with TRBD1. Germline V gives CDR1 SGHAT, CDR2 FQNNGV. After removal of 1 base from V and 2 bases from J, the junction contained 8 bases not matched to a gene. CDR3 size: 16 residues.

The CDR3 DNA follows: TGCGCCAGCAGCCTCGGTCTCAGGGAAGAGCAGTACTTC. Translated: CASSLGLREEQYF. The chain joins TRBV5-1 to TRBJ2-7; weak D call: TRBD1 (5 bases). The length of the CDR3 is 13 residues. The germline CDR1 and CDR2 sequences are SGHRS and YFSETQ. V lost 4 bases, J lost 7 bases, and 15 bases lay in between.